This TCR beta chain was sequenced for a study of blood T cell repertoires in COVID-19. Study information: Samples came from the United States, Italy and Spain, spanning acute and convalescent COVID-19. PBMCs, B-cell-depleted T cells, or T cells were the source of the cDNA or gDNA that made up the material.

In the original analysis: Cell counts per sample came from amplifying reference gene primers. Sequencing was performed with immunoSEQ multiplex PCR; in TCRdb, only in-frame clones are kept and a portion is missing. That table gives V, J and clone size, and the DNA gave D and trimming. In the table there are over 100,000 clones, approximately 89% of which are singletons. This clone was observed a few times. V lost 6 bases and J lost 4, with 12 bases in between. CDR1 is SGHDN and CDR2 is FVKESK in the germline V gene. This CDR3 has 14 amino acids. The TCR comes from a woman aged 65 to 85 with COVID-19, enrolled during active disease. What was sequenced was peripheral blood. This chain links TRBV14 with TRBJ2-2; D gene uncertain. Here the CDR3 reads CASSQRPGTGELFF. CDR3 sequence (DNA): TGTGCCAGCAGTCAAAGGCCGGGCACCGGGGAGCTGTTTTTT. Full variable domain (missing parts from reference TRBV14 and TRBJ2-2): EAGVTQFPSHSVIEKGQTVTLRCDPISGHDNLYWYRRVMGKEIKFLLHFVKESKQDESGMPNNRFLAERTGGTYSTLKVQPAELEDSGVYFCASSQRPGTGELFFGEGSRLTVL.